Here is one T cell receptor (beta chain) with its context. The antigen is not known. This entry comes from a study of neoadjuvant anti-PD-1 for oral cavity cancer. Across the whole study: Around day 43, patients without progression received a fourth nivolumab dose before surgery. Study-wide points: With a few patients per group, TCR findings need larger cohorts.

Blood cells were analyzed directly, without culture or expansion. The assay was immunoSEQ multiplex PCR, and TCRdb's table has in-frame clones only and misses some. The sample includes around 60,000 clones, approximately 79% of them seen just once. The sequenced sample was PBMCs, obtained before nivolumab (anti-PD-1) treatment. This clonotype originated in a person between 40 and 79 years old with oral cavity squamous cell carcinoma.

This chain's CDR3 is CASSESIGPGYTF. CDR3 nucleotides: TGTGCCAGCAGTGAAAGCATCGGTCCTGGCTACACCTTC. The V call is TRBV2, the J call TRBJ1-2; no reliable D call. Germline values: CDR1 SNHLY, CDR2 FYNNEI. The CDR3 spans 13 residues. Trimming stripped 2 bases from V and 7 bases from J, with 11 bases between.